These 20 T cell receptor beta chains were sequenced from one sample in a study of T-cell reconstitution after alpha-beta-depleted transplantation in children. TCRbeta library preparation incorporated unique molecular identifiers. Each CDR3 protein gets one entry after TCRdb re-called the PCR reads with MiXCR. The top ten hold 0.79% of the sample, which has around 700,000 distinct CDR3 sequences, 13% seen once. The specimen was PBMCs, collected before TCRalphabeta/CD19-depleted stem cell transplant. Receptors were obtained from a girl aged 2 to 10 with congenital amegakaryocytic thrombocytopenia, due to receive a stem cell transplant.

The V and J genes are TRBV5-6 and TRBJ2-7; 9 nucleotides agree with TRBD2. Losses at the gene ends were 4 bases for V and 3 bases for J; bases not matched to a gene: 8. The CDR3 consists of 15 residues. The germline V gene has CDR1 SGHDT and CDR2 YYEEEE. CDR3 DNA sequence: TGTGCCAGCAGCGTAGAGCGGGAGGTCGTCTACGAGCAGTACTTC. This codes for CASSVEREVVYEQYF.

This clonotype was observed many times. The chain recombines TRBV27 with TRBJ2-3; D is unresolved. Germline V lookup: CDR1 MNHEY, CDR2 SMNVEV (reference sequence). The CDR3 contains 13 residues. Trimming stripped 3 bases from V and 2 bases from J, with 6 bases between. CDR3 in DNA: TGTGCCAGCAGTTTTAGCTTCACAGATACGCAGTATTTT. It encodes CASSFSFTDTQYF.

This clonotype was seen more than once but under ten times. The chain is built from TRBV7-9 and TRBJ2-1; 11 nucleotides align to TRBD2. The CDR3 sequence is 16 residues long. CDR1 SEHNR and CDR2 FQNEAQ come from the germline V gene (reference sequence). The J segment lost 7 bases and the V segment lost 5 bases, leaving 10 bases of the junction unmatched. The CDR3 reads CASSPYSGRVKNEQFF. For the CDR3, the DNA is TGTGCCAGCAGCCCGTATAGCGGGAGGGTGAAAAATGAGCAGTTCTTC.

In this sample, this clonotype turned up a few times. The rearrangement uses TRBV7-9 and TRBJ2-7, with TRBD2 as a possible D gene (6 bases). This CDR3 region has 15 residues. The V end was cut by 0 bases, the J end by 4 bases, with 13 bases between. Germline CDR1 is SEHNR and CDR2 is FQNEAQ (reference sequence). Written as DNA, the CDR3 is TGTGCCAGCAGCTTAGCGGGGACTGTCCTGTACGAGCAGTACTTC. Its protein is CASSLAGTVLYEQYF.

The chain has TRBV5-6 and TRBJ2-7, with 9 positions matching TRBD1. The V gene's germline CDR1 is SGHDT and CDR2 YYEEEE. This CDR3 has 14 amino acids. After removal of 3 bases from V and 6 bases from J, the junction contained 7 bases not matched to a gene. Here the CDR3 reads CASSWGTGSSEQYF. CDR3 coding DNA: TGTGCCAGCAGCTGGGGGACAGGGTCTTCCGAGCAGTACTTC.

The chain combines TRBV6-6 with TRBJ2-7; D not certain. V lost 8 bases and J lost 6, with 8 bases in between. CDR1 MNHNY and CDR2 SVGAGI come from the germline V gene (reference sequence). The CDR3 covers 10 residues. CDR3 in amino acids: CASGLREQYF. As DNA, the CDR3 is TGTGCCAGCGGCCTCCGCGAGCAGTACTTC.

This clonotype was recorded at least ten times. The rearrangement joins TRBV20-1 to TRBJ2-1; D is uncertain. Germline V gives CDR1 DFQATT, CDR2 SNEGSKA (reference sequence). V was shortened by 0 bases and J by 13 bases, with 13 bases between the two germline ends. The CDR3 has 12 amino acids. CDR3 sequence reads: CSARDQIGSQFF. CDR3 DNA: TGCAGTGCTAGAGACCAAATAGGATCTCAGTTCTTC.

Worth noting for this clonotype: A junction end diverges from the germline sequence, so it may reflect a read error. This chain connects TRBV5-5 to TRBJ2-1; D gene unclear. Germline CDR1 reads SGHKS; CDR2 reads YYEKEE (reference sequence). The CDR3 covers 12 residues. CDR3 DNA sequence: TGTGTCAGCTCCTGGGGTGGGAATGAGCAGTTCTTC. Amino acid sequence: CVSSWGGNEQFF.

The CDR3 DNA follows: TGTGCCAGCAGCTTGGCGGCAGGGGGAACCTACGAGCAGTACTTC. It codes for CASSLAAGGTYEQYF. The chain recombines TRBV5-5 with TRBJ2-7, with TRBD1 identical over 7 bases. This CDR3 region has 15 residues. Unmatched junction bases numbered 5, after V lost 0 bases and J lost 2 bases. The germline gives CDR1 SGHKS, CDR2 YYEKEE (reference sequence).

This clonotype showed up just a few times. The chain links TRBV20-1 to TRBJ2-5; 8 nucleotides match TRBD2. Germline assignment: CDR1 DFQATT and CDR2 SNEGSKA (reference sequence). V lost 4 bases and J lost 4; bases outside the gene matches: 5. This CDR3 contains 13 residues. The CDR3 coding sequence is TGCAGTGCTAAAGCGGGAGCCGCAGAGACCCAGTACTTC. This codes for CSAKAGAAETQYF.

The chain's CDR3 is CASSSARWLKYF. CDR3 nucleotides: TGTGCCAGCAGTTCAGCTCGGTGGCTGAAGTACTTC. The chain carries TRBV6-6 and TRBJ2-7; D call uncertain. V gave up 4 bases and J gave up 11 bases, with 15 bases separating them. The CDR3 totals 12 residues. From germline, CDR1 is MNHNY and CDR2 SVGAGI (reference sequence).

The J gene is TRBJ1-5, the V gene TRBV5-5; D call uncertain. This CDR3 region has 16 residues. Germline values: CDR1 SGHKS, CDR2 YYEKEE (reference sequence). Trimming cost V 4 bases and J 7 bases, with 21 bases left between them. CDR3 DNA sequence: TGTGCCAGCAGCCCCGTGGGGTCAGGAAGCGGGCAGCCCCAGCATTTT. Translation gives CASSPVGSGSGQPQHF.

This clonotype was counted at least ten times. The chain links TRBV4-1 to TRBJ1-1; TRBD1 matches at 9 bases. This CDR3 is built from 13 residues. Germline V lookup: CDR1 MGHRA, CDR2 YSYEKL. The V and J ends lost 4 bases and 11 bases, in that order; junction bases with no gene match: 8. The DNA for the CDR3 is TGCGCCAGCAGCCCTGCTAACGGACAGGGGGCTTTCTTT. Protein sequence: CASSPANGQGAFF.

The table lists this clonotype with a few counts. The chain joins TRBV15 to TRBJ1-1; D is undetermined. Germline CDR1 and CDR2: LNHNV and YYDKDF (reference sequence). V was clipped by 0 bases and J by 0 bases, with 11 bases between them. This CDR3 has 16 amino acids. Here the CDR3 reads CATSRDSWGVNTEAFF. The CDR3 nucleotides read TGTGCCACCAGCAGAGATTCTTGGGGAGTGAACACTGAAGCTTTCTTT.

J is TRBJ1-5 and V is TRBV3-1; weak D call: TRBD1 (5 bases). Germline V gives CDR1 LGHDT, CDR2 YNNKEL (reference sequence). The CDR3 is made up of 15 amino acids. V lost 3 bases to trimming and J lost 0 bases, with 9 bases between them. The CDR3 region has the DNA TGTGCCAGCAGCCACCGGGACGGTAGCAATCAGCCCCAGCATTTT. Amino acid sequence: CASSHRDGSNQPQHF. Filled out from reference TRBV3-1 and TRBJ1-5, the complete variable domain reads DTAVSQTPKYLVTQMGNDKSIKCEQNLGHDTMYWYKQDSKKFLKIMFSYNNKELIINETVPNRFSPKSPDKAHLNLHINSLELGDSAVYFCASSHRDGSNQPQHFGDGTRLSIL.

A few counts support this clonotype. This chain connects TRBV14 to TRBJ2-1; D could derive from TRBD1 or TRBD2 (5 bases each). The germline V and J ends were trimmed by 1 base and 15 bases, with 19 bases remaining between them. In germline, CDR1 is SGHDN, CDR2 FVKESK. The CDR3 totals 14 residues. DNA for the CDR3: TGTGCCAGCAGCCAAGGTTGGGGGATACCAAAACTGTTCTTC. It codes for CASSQGWGIPKLFF.

This chain links TRBV30 with TRBJ1-4; no definite D call. The CDR3 spans 13 residues. Trimming shortened V by 4 bases and J by 6 bases, and 12 bases separated the two germline ends. CDR1 is GTSNPN, CDR2 SVGIG, per germline (reference sequence). The CDR3 DNA reads TGTGCCTGGATGGCCTCGGTGCATGAAAAACTGTTTTTT. It codes for CAWMASVHEKLFF.

This clonotype has a handful of counts. V gene TRBV7-9 combines with J gene TRBJ2-5; 8 bases fit TRBD1. The CDR3 has 14 amino acids. Germline assignment: CDR1 SEHNR and CDR2 FQNEAQ (reference sequence). Trimming cost V 5 bases and J 5 bases; bases outside gene matches: 7. This CDR3 reads CASSVDRGRETQYF. CDR3 in DNA: TGTGCCAGCAGCGTAGACAGGGGAAGGGAGACCCAGTACTTC.

Turning to this clonotype: At one end the junction does not follow the germline gene, possibly because of a read error. The chain couples TRBV2 to TRBJ2-3; D might be TRBD1 (5 bases). CDR1 is SNHLY, CDR2 FYNNEI, per germline. The CDR3 sequence is 18 residues long. CDR3 sequence reads: CASCESYGAVTHRDTQYF. CDR3 coding DNA: TGTGCCAGCTGTGAAAGTTATGGGGCGGTAACTCACAGGGATACGCAGTATTTT.

This clonotype has a count of ten or more. In DNA, the CDR3 is TGCAGTGCTGAAGCGGGATATAGCACAGATACGCAGTATTTT. Amino acids: CSAEAGYSTDTQYF. This sequence joins TRBV20-1 and TRBJ2-3, with TRBD2 identical over 7 bases. Germline V lookup: CDR1 DFQATT, CDR2 SNEGSKA (reference sequence). This CDR3 contains 14 residues. With 5 bases clipped from V and 0 bases from J, the junction kept 5 bases outside the gene matches.